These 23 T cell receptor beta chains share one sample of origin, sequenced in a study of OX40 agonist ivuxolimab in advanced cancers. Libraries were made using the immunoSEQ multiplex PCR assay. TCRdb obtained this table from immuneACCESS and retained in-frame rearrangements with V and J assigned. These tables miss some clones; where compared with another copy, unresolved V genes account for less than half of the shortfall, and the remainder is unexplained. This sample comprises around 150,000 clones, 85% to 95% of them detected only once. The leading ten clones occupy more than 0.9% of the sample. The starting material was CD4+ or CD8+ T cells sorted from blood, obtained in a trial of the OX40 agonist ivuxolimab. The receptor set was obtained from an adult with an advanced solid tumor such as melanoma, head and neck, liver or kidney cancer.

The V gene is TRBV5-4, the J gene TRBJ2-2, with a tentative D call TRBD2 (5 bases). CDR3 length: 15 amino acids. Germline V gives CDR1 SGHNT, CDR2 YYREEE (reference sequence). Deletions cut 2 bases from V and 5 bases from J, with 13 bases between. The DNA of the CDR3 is TGTGCCAGCAGCTTAATCGACCCGGGGACCGGGGAGCTGTTTTTT. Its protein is CASSLIDPGTGELFF.

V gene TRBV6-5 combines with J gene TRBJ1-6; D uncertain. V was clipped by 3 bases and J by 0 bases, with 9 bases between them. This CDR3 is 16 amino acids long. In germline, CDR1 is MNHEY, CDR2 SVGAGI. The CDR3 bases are TGTGCCAGCAGTTATGCCACGGCCTCCTATAATTCACCCCTCCACTTT. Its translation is CASSYATASYNSPLHF.

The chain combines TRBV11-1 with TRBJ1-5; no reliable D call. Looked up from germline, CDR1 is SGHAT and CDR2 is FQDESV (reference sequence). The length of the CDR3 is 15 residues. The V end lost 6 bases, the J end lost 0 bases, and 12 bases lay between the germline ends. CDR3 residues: CASRGLLDSNQPQHF. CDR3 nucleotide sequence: TGTGCCAGCAGAGGACTGTTGGATAGCAATCAGCCCCAGCATTTT.

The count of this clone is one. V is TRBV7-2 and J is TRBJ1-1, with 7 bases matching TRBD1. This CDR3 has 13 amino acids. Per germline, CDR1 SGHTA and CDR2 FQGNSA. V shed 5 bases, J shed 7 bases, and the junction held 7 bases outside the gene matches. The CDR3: CASSIRDSYEAFF. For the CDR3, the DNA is TGTGCCAGCAGCATAAGGGACAGCTATGAAGCTTTCTTT. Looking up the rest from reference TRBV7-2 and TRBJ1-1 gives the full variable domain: GAGVSQSPSNKVTEKGKDVELRCDPISGHTALYWYRQSLGQGLEFLIYFQGNSAPDKSGLPSDRFSAERTGGSVSTLTIQRTQQEDSAVYLCASSIRDSYEAFFGQGTRLTVV.

CDR3: CASSLNPNEQFF. The CDR3 DNA is TGTGCCAGCAGCTTGAACCCCAATGAGCAGTTCTTC. The chain is built from TRBV5-4 and TRBJ2-1; D is uncertain. Germline V gene data show CDR1 as SGHNT and CDR2 as YYREEE (reference sequence). The CDR3 loop spans 12 amino acids. With 1 base removed from V and 6 bases from J, the gap between germline ends came to 5 bases.

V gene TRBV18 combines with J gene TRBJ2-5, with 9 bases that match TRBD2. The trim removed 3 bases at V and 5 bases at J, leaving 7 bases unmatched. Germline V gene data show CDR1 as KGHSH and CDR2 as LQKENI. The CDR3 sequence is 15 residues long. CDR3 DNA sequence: TGTGCCAGCTCACCGTTAGCGGGAGTGGGGGAGACCCAGTACTTC. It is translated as CASSPLAGVGETQYF.

The CDR3 reads CSARISYEQYF. In DNA form, the CDR3 reads TGCAGTGCTAGGATTTCCTACGAGCAGTACTTC. V usage is TRBV20-1 and J usage is TRBJ2-7; no clear D gene. The CDR3 runs 11 residues. V dropped 3 bases and J dropped 1 base, with 4 bases sitting between them. CDR1 and CDR2 from the germline V gene are DFQATT and SNEGSKA (reference sequence).

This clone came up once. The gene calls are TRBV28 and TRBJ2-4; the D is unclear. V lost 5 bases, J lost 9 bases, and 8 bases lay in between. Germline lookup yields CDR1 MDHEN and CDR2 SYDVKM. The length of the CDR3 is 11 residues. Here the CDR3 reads CASSQSSIQYF. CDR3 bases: TGTGCCAGCAGTCAGTCGAGCATTCAGTACTTC. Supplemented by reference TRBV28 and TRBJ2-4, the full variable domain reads DVKVTQSSRYLVKRTGEKVFLECVQDMDHENMFWYRQDPGLGLRLIYFSYDVKMKEKGDIPEGYSVSREKKERFSLILESASTNQTSMYLCASSQSSIQYFGAGTRLSVL.

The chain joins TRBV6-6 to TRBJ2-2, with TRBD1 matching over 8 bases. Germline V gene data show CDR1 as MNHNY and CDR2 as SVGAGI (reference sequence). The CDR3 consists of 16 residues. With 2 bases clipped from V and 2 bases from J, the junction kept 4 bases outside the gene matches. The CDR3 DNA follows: TGTGCCAGCAGTTACCGGACAGGGTATAACACCGGGGAGCTGTTTTTT. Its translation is CASSYRTGYNTGELFF.

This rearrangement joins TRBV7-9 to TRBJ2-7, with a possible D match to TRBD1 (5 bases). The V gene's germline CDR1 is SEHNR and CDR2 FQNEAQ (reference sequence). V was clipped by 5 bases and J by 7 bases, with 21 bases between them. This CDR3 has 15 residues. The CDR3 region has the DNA TGTGCCAGCAGCCAAGATCAGGGCTGGACCTGGGAGCAGTACTTC. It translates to CASSQDQGWTWEQYF.

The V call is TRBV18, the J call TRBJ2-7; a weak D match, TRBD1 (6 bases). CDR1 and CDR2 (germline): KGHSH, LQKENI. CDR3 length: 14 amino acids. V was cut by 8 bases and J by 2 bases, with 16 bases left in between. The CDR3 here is CASTPPQGTYEQYF. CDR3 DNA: TGTGCCAGCACCCCACCCCAGGGGACCTACGAGCAGTACTTC.

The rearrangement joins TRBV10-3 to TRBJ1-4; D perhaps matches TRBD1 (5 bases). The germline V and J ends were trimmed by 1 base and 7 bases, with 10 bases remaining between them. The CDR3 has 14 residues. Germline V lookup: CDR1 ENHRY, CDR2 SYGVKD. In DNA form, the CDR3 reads TGTGCCATCAGTGAGTGGGGGGGTAGTGAAAAACTGTTTTTT. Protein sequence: CAISEWGGSEKLFF.

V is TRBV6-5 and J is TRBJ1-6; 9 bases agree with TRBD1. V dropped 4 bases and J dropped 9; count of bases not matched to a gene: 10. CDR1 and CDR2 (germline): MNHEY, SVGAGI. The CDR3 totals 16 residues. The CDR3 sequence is CASSFTGTGSGSPLHF. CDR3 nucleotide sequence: TGTGCCAGCAGTTTTACCGGGACAGGGTCGGGTTCACCCCTCCACTTT.

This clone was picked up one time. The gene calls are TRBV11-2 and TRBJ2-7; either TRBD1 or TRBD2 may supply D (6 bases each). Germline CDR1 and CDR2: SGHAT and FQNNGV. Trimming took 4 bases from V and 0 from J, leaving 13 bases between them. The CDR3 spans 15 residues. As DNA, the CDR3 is TGTGCCAGCAGCTCCGGGTGGGGGGCCTCCTACGAGCAGTACTTC. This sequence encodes CASSSGWGASYEQYF.

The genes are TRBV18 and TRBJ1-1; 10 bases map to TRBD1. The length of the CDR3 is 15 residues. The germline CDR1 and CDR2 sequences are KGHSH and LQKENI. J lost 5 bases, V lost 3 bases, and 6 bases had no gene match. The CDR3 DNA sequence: TGTGCCAGCTCACCGGGACAGGGGAGGGGGACTGAAGCTTTCTTT. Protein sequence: CASSPGQGRGTEAFF.

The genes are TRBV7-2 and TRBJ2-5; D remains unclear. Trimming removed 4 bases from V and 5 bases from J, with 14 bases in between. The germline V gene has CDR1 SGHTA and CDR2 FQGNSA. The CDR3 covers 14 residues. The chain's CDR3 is CASSSTGRRETQYF. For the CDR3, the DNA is TGTGCCAGCAGCTCCACCGGCAGGCGGGAGACCCAGTACTTC.

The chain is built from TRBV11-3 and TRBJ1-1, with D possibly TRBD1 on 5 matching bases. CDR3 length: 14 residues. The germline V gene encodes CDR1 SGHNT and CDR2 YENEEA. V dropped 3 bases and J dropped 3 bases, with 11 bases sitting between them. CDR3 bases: TGTGCCAGCAGCTTGGGCTGGGGGGACACTGAAGCTTTCTTT. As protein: CASSLGWGDTEAFF.

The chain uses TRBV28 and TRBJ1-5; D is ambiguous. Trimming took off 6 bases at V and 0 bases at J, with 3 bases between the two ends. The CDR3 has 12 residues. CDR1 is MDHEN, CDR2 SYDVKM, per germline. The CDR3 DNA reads TGTGCCAGCAGGTCTAGCAATCAGCCCCAGCATTTT. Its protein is CASRSSNQPQHF.

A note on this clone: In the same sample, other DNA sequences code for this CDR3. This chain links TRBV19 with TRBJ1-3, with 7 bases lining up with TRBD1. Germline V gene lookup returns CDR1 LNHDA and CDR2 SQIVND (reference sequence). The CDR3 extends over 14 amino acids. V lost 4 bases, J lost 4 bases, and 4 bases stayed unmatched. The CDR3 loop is CASSRQGDGNTIYF. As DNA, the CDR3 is TGTGCCAGTAGTAGACAGGGAGACGGAAACACCATATATTTT.

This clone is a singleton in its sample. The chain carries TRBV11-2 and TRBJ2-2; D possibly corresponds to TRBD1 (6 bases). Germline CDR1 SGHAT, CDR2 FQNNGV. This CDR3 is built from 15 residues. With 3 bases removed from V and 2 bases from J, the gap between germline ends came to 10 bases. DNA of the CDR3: TGTGCCAGCAGCTTGGGGGCGTTTAACACCGGGGAGCTGTTTTTT. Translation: CASSLGAFNTGELFF.

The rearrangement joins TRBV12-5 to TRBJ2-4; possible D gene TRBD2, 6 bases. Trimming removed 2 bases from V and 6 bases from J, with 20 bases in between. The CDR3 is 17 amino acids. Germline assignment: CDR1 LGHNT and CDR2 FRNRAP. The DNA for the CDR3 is TGTGCTAGTGGTTTGCTCGCGGGGAATAGCGGCAGAAACATTCAGTACTTC. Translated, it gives CASGLLAGNSGRNIQYF.

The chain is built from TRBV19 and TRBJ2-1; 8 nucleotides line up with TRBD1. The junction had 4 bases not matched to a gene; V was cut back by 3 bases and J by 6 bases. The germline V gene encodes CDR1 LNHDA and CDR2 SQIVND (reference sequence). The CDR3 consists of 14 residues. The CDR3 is CASSIRTGSNEQFF. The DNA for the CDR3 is TGTGCCAGTAGTATCAGGACAGGGTCCAATGAGCAGTTCTTC.

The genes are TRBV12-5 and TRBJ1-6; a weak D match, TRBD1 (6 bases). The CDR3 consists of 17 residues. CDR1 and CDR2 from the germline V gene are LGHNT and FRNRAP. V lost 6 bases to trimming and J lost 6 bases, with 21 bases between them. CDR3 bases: TGTGCTAGTGGGATCAACAGGGCAGAGTATCTTAATTCACCCCTCCACTTT. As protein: CASGINRAEYLNSPLHF.